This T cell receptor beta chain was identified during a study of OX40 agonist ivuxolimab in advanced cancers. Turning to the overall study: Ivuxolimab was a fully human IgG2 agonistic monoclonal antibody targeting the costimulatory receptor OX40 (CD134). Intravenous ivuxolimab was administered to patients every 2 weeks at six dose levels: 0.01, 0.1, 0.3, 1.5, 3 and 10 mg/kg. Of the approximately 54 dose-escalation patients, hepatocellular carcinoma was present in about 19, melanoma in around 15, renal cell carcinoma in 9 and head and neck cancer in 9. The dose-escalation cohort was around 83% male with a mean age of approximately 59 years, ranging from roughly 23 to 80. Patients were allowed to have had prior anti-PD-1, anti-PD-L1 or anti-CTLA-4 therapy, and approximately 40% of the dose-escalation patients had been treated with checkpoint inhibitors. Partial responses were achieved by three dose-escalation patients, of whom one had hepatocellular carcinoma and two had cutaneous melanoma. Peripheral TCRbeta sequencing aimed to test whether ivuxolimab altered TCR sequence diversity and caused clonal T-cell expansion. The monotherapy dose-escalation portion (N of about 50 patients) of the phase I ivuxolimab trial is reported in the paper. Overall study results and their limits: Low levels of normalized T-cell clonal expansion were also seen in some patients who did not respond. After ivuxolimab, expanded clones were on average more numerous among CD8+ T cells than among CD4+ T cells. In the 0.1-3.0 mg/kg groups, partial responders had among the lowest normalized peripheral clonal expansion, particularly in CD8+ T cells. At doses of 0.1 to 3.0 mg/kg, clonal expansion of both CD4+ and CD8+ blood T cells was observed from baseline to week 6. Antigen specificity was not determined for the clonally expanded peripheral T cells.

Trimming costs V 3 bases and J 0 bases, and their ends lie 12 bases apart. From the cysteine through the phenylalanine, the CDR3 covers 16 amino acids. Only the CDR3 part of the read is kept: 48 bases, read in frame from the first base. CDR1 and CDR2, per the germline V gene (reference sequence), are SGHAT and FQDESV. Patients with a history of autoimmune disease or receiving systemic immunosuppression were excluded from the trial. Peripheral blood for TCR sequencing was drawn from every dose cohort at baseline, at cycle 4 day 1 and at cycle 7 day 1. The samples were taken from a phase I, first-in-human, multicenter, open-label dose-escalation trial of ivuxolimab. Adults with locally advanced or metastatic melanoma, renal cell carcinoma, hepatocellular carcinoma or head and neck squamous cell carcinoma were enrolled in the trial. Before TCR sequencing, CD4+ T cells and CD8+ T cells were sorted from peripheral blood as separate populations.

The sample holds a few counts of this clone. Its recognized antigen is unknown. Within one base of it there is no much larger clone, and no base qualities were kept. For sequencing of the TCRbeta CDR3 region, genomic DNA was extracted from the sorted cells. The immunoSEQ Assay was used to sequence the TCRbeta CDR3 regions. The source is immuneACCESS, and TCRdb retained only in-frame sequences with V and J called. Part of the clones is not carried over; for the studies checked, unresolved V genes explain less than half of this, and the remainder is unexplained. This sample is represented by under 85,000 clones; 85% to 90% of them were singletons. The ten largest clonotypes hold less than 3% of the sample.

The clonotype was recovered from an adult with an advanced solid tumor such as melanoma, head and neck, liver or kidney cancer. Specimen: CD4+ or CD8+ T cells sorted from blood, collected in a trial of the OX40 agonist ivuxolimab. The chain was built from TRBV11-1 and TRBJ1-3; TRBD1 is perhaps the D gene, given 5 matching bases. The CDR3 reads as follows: CASSFDSFYSGNTIYF. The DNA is TGTGCCAGCAGCTTTGACAGTTTTTACTCTGGAAACACCATATATTTT.